The rows below give T cell receptor beta chains drawn from one sample of a study of cytomegalovirus exposure and HLA in healthy donors. Method: immunoSEQ multiplex PCR; TCRdb's copy keeps in-frame clones and lacks some. The data hold 220,000 or so clones, with 75% to 95% observed a single time. The sequenced sample consisted of PBMCs. The source of these receptors is a woman between 18 and 30 years old in good health and CMV-seronegative. CDR3s leave out the opening cysteine and the closing phenylalanine or tryptophan.

TRBV28,ASSSPGTPKVGQY
TRBV4-2,ASSQHHPHRGTNYGYT
TRBV6-1,ASSAGQGIHEQY
TRBV11-2,ASSLVQGWSYGYT
TRBV9,ASSPRSRDSGNTIY
TRBV29-1,SAARYWDRVEDTQY
TRBV7-8,ASSLTQRGGETF
TRBV5-1,ASSWSGDRNEQF
TRBV5-1,ASSLPGDLSYNEQF
TRBV5-1,ASSLLLAGQETQY
TRBV7-7,ASSSDRLKETQY
TRBV27,ASAWSSGYNEQF
TRBV18,ASSYYRGNEQF
TRBV2,ASSERDFQETQY
TRBV28,ASTGHKGNQPQH
TRBV5-8,ASSYSGTGGLGYT
TRBV7-3,ASSQAKGAYTGELF
TRBV30,AWTGQGNSPLH
TRBV19,ASSASTSGRKY
TRBV15,ATSPRWTSGSRELF
TRBV5-1,ASSLGLADSYNEQF
TRBV5-5,ASSLLGENYGYT
TRBV6-1,ATNDRKAGDTQY
TRBV4-2,ASSQDSPGLRQY
TRBV7-2,ASSLDREGYT
TRBV6-1,ASSELVWGQGGNEQY
TRBV4-1,ASSQGETVNYGYT